This is a list of T cell receptor beta chains from one sample in a study of blood T cell repertoires in COVID-19. Assay used: immunoSEQ multiplex PCR; TCRdb lists only in-frame clones, some missing. This table has some 240,000 clones, roughly 88% appearing once. Material for sequencing was peripheral blood. Receptors were obtained from an older woman with COVID-19, enrolled during active disease. CDR3s leave out the opening cysteine and the closing phenylalanine or tryptophan. The D gene is left open where the match is weak. A row's size may be missing; if present it is once, few, many or a size class.

V | size | D | CDR3
TRBV6-4 | . | . | ASKRDLNGVGEQY
TRBV6-5 | . | . | ASSYSGFNQPQH
TRBV27 | . | TRBD1 | ASSLQGARGKLF
TRBV18 | . | . | ASSPPIAGLGDTQY
TRBV9 | few | TRBD2 | ASSVSLAGTGELF
TRBV9 | . | TRBD2 | ASSSTSGRPYNEQF
TRBV11-3 | . | . | ASSLEARTEAF
TRBV7-3 | . | TRBD2 | ASSLQSSGEGDIQY
TRBV7-3 | . | . | ASSLGGRDTQY
TRBV9 | few | TRBD2 | ASSVDGRVWEQY
TRBV10-3 | . | TRBD2 | AISESRLAGGHTGELF
TRBV5-6 | . | TRBD1 | ASSYRTGINSPLH
TRBV5-1 | . | TRBD1 | ASSPVPDRNEKLF
TRBV7-2 | . | TRBD2 | ASSLDRGRADTQY
TRBV21-1 | . | . | ASSKEFQGPYLTEAF
TRBV3-1/TRBV3-2 | . | . | ASSSRFGKETQY
TRBV12-3/TRBV12-4 | . | . | ASSFDREYEAF
TRBV10-3 | . | TRBD1 | AIRYRDRGPFYGYT
TRBV7-8 | . | TRBD2 | ASSAGLAGAVRTDTQY
TRBV5-1 | . | TRBD1 | ASSLVQGAIYEQY